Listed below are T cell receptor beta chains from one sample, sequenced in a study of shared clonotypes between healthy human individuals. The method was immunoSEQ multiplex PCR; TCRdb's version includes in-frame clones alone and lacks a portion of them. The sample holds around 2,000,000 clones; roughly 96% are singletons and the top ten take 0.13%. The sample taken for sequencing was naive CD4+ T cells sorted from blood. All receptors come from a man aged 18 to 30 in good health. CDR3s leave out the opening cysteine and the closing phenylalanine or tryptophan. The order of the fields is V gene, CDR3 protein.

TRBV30	ALRREFHEQY
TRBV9	ASSVAGLPNEKLF
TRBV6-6	AITHGDSYGYT
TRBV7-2	ASSLRPRAGGAEQF
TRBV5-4	ASSLDLAASYEQY
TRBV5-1	ASSLFQGANTEAF
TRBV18	ASSPGGTSLYEQY
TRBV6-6	ASSIYSFGLAETQY
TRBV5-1	ASSPRTESSYNEQF
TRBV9	ASSAGQGTIQY
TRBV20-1	SSEVGTEAF
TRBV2	ASRLNVLT
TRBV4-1	ASSLRGLAKNIQY
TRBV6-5	ASSRVLNTEAF
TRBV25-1	ATTRDSANTGELF
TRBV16	ASSQSGGVEEQY
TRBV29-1	SVATGTAYGYT
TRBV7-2	ASSLARLNTEAF
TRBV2	ASLFDRAEQF
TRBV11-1	ASSLAEFGANVLT
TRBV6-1	ASSMTISYGYT
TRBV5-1	ASSLNRAYEQY
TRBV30	AWSVPHTIY
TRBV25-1	ASSTTRFPHNEQF
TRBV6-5	ASSPTGNTGELF
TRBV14	ASSPGPSEQY
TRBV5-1	ASSFSPTSGVQETQY
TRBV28	ASSPAGIQPQH
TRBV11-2	ASSSNRDNTDTQY
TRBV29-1	SVVGWGELYTYEQY
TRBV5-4	ASSPGPTVTEAF
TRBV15	ATRAQH
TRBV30	AWGPRDRPYEQY
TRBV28	ASRGQLSSYEQY
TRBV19	ASSTGQLFSYEQY
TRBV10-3	AISERITGGSYEQY
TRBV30	AWSGLPYEQY
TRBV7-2	ASSPRLAGDVLAKNIQY
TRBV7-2	ASSPGDRPYNEQF
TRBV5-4	ASSYIGLAGGDEQF
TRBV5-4	ASSLDFARNTGELF
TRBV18	ASSPNSNTGELF
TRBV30	AWRGLAGGPGELF
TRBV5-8	ASSLSGTGYSPLH
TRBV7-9	ASSHGDRGMEKLF
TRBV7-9	ASSLSRTGELF
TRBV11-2	ASSLDESEQF
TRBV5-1	ASSLEGTSYNEQF